Sequencing of this TCR beta chain was carried out in a study of molecular identifiers for immune sequencing clone quantification. This clonotype appeared many times. Germline V CDR1 and CDR2: SEHNR, FQNEAQ (reference sequence). V was shortened by 1 base and J by 4 bases, with 10 bases between the two germline ends. This CDR3 contains 14 residues. TCRdb reprocessed the PCR reads via MiXCR and lists one record per CDR3 protein. The sample carries 85,000 to 130,000 distinct CDR3 sequences, 36% recorded once. The source of this sequence is a human donor in good health. Some libraries in this study had Jurkat cell RNA spiked in. The sequencing sample was made of naive CD8+ T cells from blood, with Jurkat cell RNA spiked in. Documented subset: FACS-sorted CD8+CD4-CCR7+CD45RA+ naive T cells. The rearrangement joins TRBV7-9 to TRBJ2-5; D not resolved. The CDR3 here is CASSLEVFLETQYF. The CDR3 DNA reads TGTGCCAGCAGCTTAGAAGTCTTCCTAGAGACCCAGTACTTC. Together with reference TRBV7-9 and TRBJ2-5, the CDR3 gives the full variable domain: DTGVSQNPRHKITKRGQNVTFRCDPISEHNRLYWYRQTLGQGPEFLTYFQNEAQLEKSRLLSDRFSAERPKGSFSTLEIQRTEQGDSAMYLCASSLEVFLETQYFGPGTRLLVL.